One T cell receptor (beta chain) is described in this entry. CDR3 size: 14 residues. V was pared by 7 bases and J by 4 bases, with 7 bases of the junction left unmatched. Germline assignment: CDR1 SNHLY and CDR2 FYNNEI. Here immunoSEQ multiplex PCR was the method, and the copy in TCRdb shows in-frame clones only, minus some. The sample includes under 150,000 clones, almost 95% of them seen just once. The data belong to a study of T cell responses to AZD1222 COVID-19 vaccine. The clonotype originates from an adult who received the AZD1222 COVID-19 vaccine. The genes are TRBV2 and TRBJ2-4; 7 nucleotides line up with TRBD1. The source material was peripheral blood, sampled 28 days after the second AZD1222 dose. The CDR3 region has the DNA TGTGCCAGCAAATTTGGGACAGAAAAAAACATTCAGTACTTC. Its protein product is CASKFGTEKNIQYF.